The clone carrying this T cell receptor beta chain is deemed medium-sized (0.01 to 0.1%). What it binds is not known. From blood, roughly 220-550 ng of genomic DNA served as TRB template. TRB rearrangements were amplified by multiplex PCR with BIOMED2 TRB-A/B primers. TCRdb reprocessed the multiplex PCR reads via MiXCR and lists one record per CDR3 protein. Here the sample spans more than 9,000 distinct CDR3 sequences, under 35% being singletons. The sample comes from a study of T and B cells in COVID-19 patients. J lost 0 bases, V lost 7 bases, and 9 bases had no gene match. The CDR3 length is 15 residues. The study, taken as a whole, reports: Few blood samples existed from mildly ill patients during symptoms or early in severe cases. CD4+, regulatory T cell, CD8+ and sorted SARS-CoV-2-responsive or tetramer+ T cells were not yet sequenced.

The sequence came from a human donor with active COVID-19. The chain links TRBV12-3 or TRBV12-4 to TRBJ2-7, with 7 bases aligning to TRBD2. Sequencing was done on a sample of blood. The CDR3 sequence is CASTTGGDFSYEQYF. CDR3 nucleotides: TGTGCCAGCACAACGGGGGGAGATTTCTCCTACGAGCAGTACTTC.